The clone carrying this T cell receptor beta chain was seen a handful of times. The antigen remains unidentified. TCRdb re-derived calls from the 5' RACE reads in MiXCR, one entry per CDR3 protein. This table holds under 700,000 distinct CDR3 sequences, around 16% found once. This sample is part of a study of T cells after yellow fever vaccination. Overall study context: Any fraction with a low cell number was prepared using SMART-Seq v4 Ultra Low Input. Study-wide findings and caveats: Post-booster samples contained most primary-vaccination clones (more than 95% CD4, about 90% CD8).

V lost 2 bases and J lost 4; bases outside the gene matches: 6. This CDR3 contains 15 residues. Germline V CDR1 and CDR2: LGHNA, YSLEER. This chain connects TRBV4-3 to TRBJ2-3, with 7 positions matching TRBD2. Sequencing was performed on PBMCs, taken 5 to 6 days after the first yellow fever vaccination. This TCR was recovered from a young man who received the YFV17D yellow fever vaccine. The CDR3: CASSQHAGEADTQYF. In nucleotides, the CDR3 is TGCGCCAGCAGCCAACATGCGGGGGAAGCAGATACGCAGTATTTT.